Listed below are T cell receptor beta chains from one sample, sequenced in a study of cytomegalovirus exposure and HLA in healthy donors. Assay used: immunoSEQ multiplex PCR; TCRdb lists only in-frame clones, some missing. The repertoire consists of 150,000 to 200,000 clones, with 80% to 85% occurring once and the leading ten covering around 2%. The sample comprised PBMCs. The source is a woman aged 18 to 35 in good health and CMV-seropositive. CDR3s include the opening cysteine and the closing phenylalanine or tryptophan. A D gene is named only where the DNA matches it firmly. Clone size is not always given. Where it is, it says once, few, many or a class for expanded clones.

CDR3: CASSLSGRGRGRAYGYTF
DNA: TGTGCCAGCAGCCTATCAGGACGGGGTCGTGGCAGAGCCTATGGCTACACCTTC
J: TRBJ1-2
size: .
V: TRBV11-2
D: .

CDR3: CASSEESSIYEQYF
DNA: TGTGCCAGCAGTGAAGAATCCAGTATATACGAGCAGTACTTC
J: TRBJ2-7
size: .
V: TRBV6-5
D: .

CDR3: CASSPRGLSGNTIYF
DNA: TGTGCCAGCAGCCCCCGGGGTCTCTCTGGAAACACCATATATTTT
J: TRBJ1-3
size: .
V: TRBV7-2
D: .

CDR3: CASSIATSGGDTQYF
DNA: TGTGCCAGCAGCATCGCGACTAGCGGGGGGGATACGCAGTATTTT
J: TRBJ2-3
size: .
V: TRBV9
D: TRBD2

CDR3: CASSLNKNTEAFF
DNA: TGTGCCAGCAGCTTAAATAAGAACACTGAAGCTTTCTTT
J: TRBJ1-1
size: .
V: TRBV7-6
D: .

CDR3: CASRLQGTGNTIYF
DNA: TGTGCCAGCAGGCTACAGGGGACGGGAAACACCATATATTTT
J: TRBJ1-3
size: .
V: TRBV14
D: TRBD1

CDR3: CASSRAGGASNTGELFF
DNA: TGTGCCAGCAGTAGAGCGGGGGGGGCGTCGAACACCGGGGAGCTGTTTTTT
J: TRBJ2-2
size: .
V: TRBV27
D: TRBD2

CDR3: CASSFRQGNSPLHF
DNA: TGTGCCAGCAGTTTCCGACAGGGGAATTCACCCCTCCACTTT
J: TRBJ1-6
size: once
V: TRBV6-5
D: TRBD1

CDR3: CASRPTLAGGYNEQFF
DNA: TGCGCCAGCAGACCGACTCTAGCGGGGGGCTACAATGAGCAGTTCTTC
J: TRBJ2-1
size: .
V: TRBV5-1
D: TRBD2

CDR3: CASSLAGTGATGELFF
DNA: TGCGCCAGCAGCTTGGCCGGGACAGGGGCCACCGGGGAGCTGTTTTTT
J: TRBJ2-2
size: few
V: TRBV5-1
D: TRBD1

CDR3: CASSYQQGTEAFF
DNA: TGTGCCAGCAGTTACCAACAGGGGACTGAAGCTTTCTTT
J: TRBJ1-1
size: .
V: TRBV27
D: TRBD1

CDR3: CASSKVCGTNQPQHF
DNA: TGTGCCAGCAGCAAAGTTTGCGGCACCAATCAGCCCCAGCATTTT
J: TRBJ1-5
size: .
V: TRBV21-1
D: .

CDR3: CASGTRGDEQYF
DNA: TGTGCCAGCGGGACCCGCGGGGACGAGCAGTACTTC
J: TRBJ2-7
size: .
V: TRBV6-5
D: .

CDR3: CASSLVQGLANTIYF
DNA: TGTGCCAGCAGCTTGGTTCAGGGGTTAGCAAACACCATATATTTT
J: TRBJ1-3
size: .
V: TRBV5-6
D: .

CDR3: CASRDSNYNEQFF
DNA: TGCGCCAGCCGGGACTCCAACTACAATGAGCAGTTCTTC
J: TRBJ2-1
size: .
V: TRBV5-1
D: .

CDR3: CAQTGYTEAFF
DNA: TGTGCCCAGACGGGGTACACTGAAGCTTTCTTT
J: TRBJ1-1
size: .
V: TRBV30
D: .

CDR3: CASSHPRAGGYNEQFF
DNA: TGTGCCAGCAGCCATCCGAGAGCGGGGGGGTACAATGAGCAGTTCTTC
J: TRBJ2-1
size: .
V: TRBV4-2
D: TRBD2

CDR3: CASSLTREYGYTF
DNA: TGTGCCAGCAGCTTAACGAGAGAGTATGGCTACACCTTC
J: TRBJ1-2
size: .
V: TRBV7-3
D: .

CDR3: CASSLSPLSTDTQYF
DNA: TGCGCCAGCAGCTTGAGTCCACTCAGCACAGATACGCAGTATTTT
J: TRBJ2-3
size: .
V: TRBV5-1
D: .

CDR3: CAWMSGSRTGELFF
DNA: TGTGCCTGGATGTCGGGGTCGAGGACCGGGGAGCTGTTTTTT
J: TRBJ2-2
size: .
V: TRBV30
D: .

CDR3: CASSPSGGWGTGELFF
DNA: TGTGCCAGCAGCCCTTCCGGGGGGTGGGGCACCGGGGAGCTGTTTTTT
J: TRBJ2-2
size: .
V: TRBV9
D: TRBD2

CDR3: CASADRATQPQHF
DNA: TGCGCCAGCGCCGACAGGGCAACTCAGCCCCAGCATTTT
J: TRBJ1-5
size: .
V: TRBV10-2
D: TRBD1

CDR3: CASRPKDRVGTEAFF
DNA: TGTGCCAGCAGGCCAAAGGACAGGGTCGGCACTGAAGCTTTCTTT
J: TRBJ1-1
size: once
V: TRBV7-9
D: TRBD1

CDR3: CASSPWGGYNTGELFF
DNA: TGCGCCAGCAGCCCTTGGGGGGGCTACAACACCGGGGAGCTGTTTTTT
J: TRBJ2-2
size: .
V: TRBV5-1
D: .

CDR3: CASRWDNYYNEQFF
DNA: TGCGCCAGCCGTTGGGACAATTATTACAATGAGCAGTTCTTC
J: TRBJ2-1
size: .
V: TRBV4-1
D: .

CDR3: CASSLVQGGENSPLHF
DNA: TGTGCCAGCAGCTTAGTGCAGGGGGGTGAAAATTCACCCCTCCACTTT
J: TRBJ1-6
size: few
V: TRBV7-2
D: TRBD1

CDR3: CASSVGLAGGPRELFF
DNA: TGTGCCAGCAGCGTCGGACTAGCGGGGGGGCCGAGGGAGCTGTTTTTT
J: TRBJ2-2
size: .
V: TRBV9
D: TRBD2

CDR3: CASSQPREVGNTIYF
DNA: TGCGCCAGCAGCCAACCGAGGGAGGTCGGAAACACCATATATTTT
J: TRBJ1-3
size: .
V: TRBV4-1
D: .

CDR3: CASSPTTDTQYF
DNA: TGTGCCAGTAGTCCCACTACAGATACGCAGTATTTT
J: TRBJ2-3
size: .
V: TRBV19
D: .

CDR3: CASSPSGQGPFTDTQYF
DNA: TGTGCCAGCAGCCCAAGCGGACAGGGTCCCTTCACAGATACGCAGTATTTT
J: TRBJ2-3
size: .
V: TRBV5-4
D: TRBD1

CDR3: CASSQVRQNGYTF
DNA: TGTGCCAGCAGCCAAGTGAGACAGAACGGCTACACCTTC
J: TRBJ1-2
size: once
V: TRBV14
D: .

CDR3: CASRASGTNTGELFF
DNA: TGCGCCAGCAGGGCTAGCGGGACCAACACCGGGGAGCTGTTTTTT
J: TRBJ2-2
size: .
V: TRBV10-2
D: TRBD2

CDR3: CASPRLTGESADTQYF
DNA: TGTGCCAGCCCAAGATTGACAGGGGAGAGCGCAGATACGCAGTATTTT
J: TRBJ2-3
size: .
V: TRBV7-9
D: TRBD1

CDR3: CASSLPGGFVLEDGTGELFF
DNA: TGTGCCAGCAGCTTACCAGGGGGCTTCGTTCTGGAGGACGGCACCGGGGAGCTGTTTTTT
J: TRBJ2-2
size: .
V: TRBV7-8
D: TRBD1

CDR3: CASSPTYRGDYGYTF
DNA: TGTGCCAGCTCACCAACCTACAGGGGAGACTATGGCTACACCTTC
J: TRBJ1-2
size: .
V: TRBV18
D: TRBD1

CDR3: CASSGISGYGYTF
DNA: TGTGCCAGCAGTGGTATAAGCGGCTATGGCTACACCTTC
J: TRBJ1-2
size: .
V: TRBV2
D: .

CDR3: CASSSTDTQYF
DNA: TGTGCCAGCAGCTCAACAGATACGCAGTATTTT
J: TRBJ2-3
size: .
V: TRBV11-2
D: .

CDR3: CASTPGNRISYEQYF
DNA: TGTGCCAGCACCCCAGGGAACAGGATTTCCTACGAGCAGTACTTC
J: TRBJ2-7
size: .
V: TRBV28
D: .

CDR3: CASTGSAVTGELFF
DNA: TGTGCCAGTACGGGTTCGGCGGTCACCGGGGAGCTGTTTTTT
J: TRBJ2-2
size: .
V: TRBV19
D: .

CDR3: CASSPGPAGTEAFF
DNA: TGTGCCAGTAGTCCCGGACCCGCGGGGACTGAAGCTTTCTTT
J: TRBJ1-1
size: .
V: TRBV19
D: .

CDR3: CASSLNGNSYNEQFF
DNA: TGTGCCAGCAGCTTAAACGGGAACTCCTACAATGAGCAGTTCTTC
J: TRBJ2-1
size: .
V: TRBV7-3
D: .

CDR3: CASSGQGMKVHEQYF
DNA: TGTGCCAGCAGCGGACAGGGAATGAAAGTCCACGAGCAGTACTTC
J: TRBJ2-7
size: .
V: TRBV9
D: TRBD1

CDR3: CASSPDIGYGYTF
DNA: TGTGCCAGCAGCCCAGACATCGGCTATGGCTACACCTTC
J: TRBJ1-2
size: once
V: TRBV7-2
D: .

CDR3: CSVTRGGSNGYTF
DNA: TGCAGCGTCACCCGTGGGGGCTCGAATGGCTACACCTTC
J: TRBJ1-2
size: few
V: TRBV29-1
D: .

CDR3: CASSLDRNTEAFF
DNA: TGTGCCAGCAGCCTGGACAGGAACACTGAAGCTTTCTTT
J: TRBJ1-1
size: .
V: TRBV7-3
D: .

CDR3: CASSTGTNAYNEQFF
DNA: TGCGCCAGCAGCACCGGGACAAACGCCTACAATGAGCAGTTCTTC
J: TRBJ2-1
size: .
V: TRBV5-1
D: .

CDR3: CASSVGAGSPEKLFF
DNA: TGTGCCAGCAGTGTGGGGGCCGGGTCACCTGAAAAACTGTTTTTT
J: TRBJ1-4
size: .
V: TRBV2
D: .

CDR3: CASSEALGGGSNEQFF
DNA: TGTGCCAGCAGTGAAGCGCTGGGCGGGGGGTCTAATGAGCAGTTCTTC
J: TRBJ2-1
size: .
V: TRBV6-1
D: TRBD2